This entry describes one TCR beta chain. Its antigen is currently unknown. Sample treatment: approximately 11-day PBMC culture with coronavirus spike peptide pools or control peptides (ViraFEST assay). The Oncomine TCR Beta short-read assay generated sequence data from the DNA of cultured CD4+ T cells. It was cultured CD4+ T cells from which genomic DNA was extracted. Using its own MiXCR run on the PCR reads, TCRdb lists one record per CDR3 protein. The sample includes fewer than 13,000 distinct CDR3 sequences, about 45% seen only once; the top ten take over 25%. The CDR3 totals 15 residues. Germline values: CDR1 DFQATT, CDR2 SNEGSKA (reference sequence). Germline trimming cut 6 bases from V and 0 bases from J; bases unmatched to any gene: 7. The source of the sample is a study of vaccination and CD4 T cells after COVID-19. Study results and caveats: A median of around 86% of reactive clones, in convalescent patients, became evident only post-vaccination.

This sequence originates from a human donor who had recovered from COVID-19. The specimen was CD4+ T cells from blood, cultured in vitro. This sequence joins TRBV20-1 and TRBJ2-1, with TRBD2 matching 8 bases. CDR3 DNA: TGCAGTGCCCGACAGCGGGGGAACTCCTACAATGAGCAGTTCTTC. It codes for CSARQRGNSYNEQFF.